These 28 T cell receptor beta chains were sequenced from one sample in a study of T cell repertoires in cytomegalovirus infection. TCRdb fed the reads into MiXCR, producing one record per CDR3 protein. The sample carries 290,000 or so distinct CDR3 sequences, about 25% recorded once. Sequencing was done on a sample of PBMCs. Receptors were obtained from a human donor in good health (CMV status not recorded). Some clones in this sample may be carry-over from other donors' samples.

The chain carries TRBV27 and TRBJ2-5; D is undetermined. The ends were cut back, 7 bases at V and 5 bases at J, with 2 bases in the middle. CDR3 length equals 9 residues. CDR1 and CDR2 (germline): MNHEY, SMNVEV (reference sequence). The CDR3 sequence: CASIETQYF. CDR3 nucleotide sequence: TGTGCCAGCATTGAGACCCAGTACTTC.

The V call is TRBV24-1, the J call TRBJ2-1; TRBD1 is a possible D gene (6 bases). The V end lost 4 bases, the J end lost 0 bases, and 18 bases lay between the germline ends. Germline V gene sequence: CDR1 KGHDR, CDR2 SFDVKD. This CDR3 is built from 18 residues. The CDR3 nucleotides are TGTGCCACCAGTGACACAACGTCCGGGACACTCTCCTACAATGAGCAGTTCTTC. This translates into CATSDTTSGTLSYNEQFF.

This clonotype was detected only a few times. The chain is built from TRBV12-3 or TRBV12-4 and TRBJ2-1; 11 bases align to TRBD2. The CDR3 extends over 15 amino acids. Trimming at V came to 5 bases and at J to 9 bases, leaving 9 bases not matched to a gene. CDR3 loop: CASSPSGRLLGEQFF. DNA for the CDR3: TGTGCCAGCAGTCCTAGCGGGAGGTTGTTGGGTGAGCAGTTCTTC.

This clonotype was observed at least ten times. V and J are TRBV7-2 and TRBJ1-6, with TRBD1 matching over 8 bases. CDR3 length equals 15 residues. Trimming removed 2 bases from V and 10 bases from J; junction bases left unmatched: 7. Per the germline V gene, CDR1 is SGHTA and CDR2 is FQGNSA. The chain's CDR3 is CASSLSGQGGSPLHF. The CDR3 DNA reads TGTGCCAGCAGCTTATCCGGACAGGGAGGATCACCCCTCCACTTT.

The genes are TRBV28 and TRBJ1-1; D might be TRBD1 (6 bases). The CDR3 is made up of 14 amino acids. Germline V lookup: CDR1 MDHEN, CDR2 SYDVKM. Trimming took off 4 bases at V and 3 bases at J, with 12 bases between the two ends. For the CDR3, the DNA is TGTGCCAGCAGTTCCCCGGGACAAGACACTGAAGCTTTCTTT. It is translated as CASSSPGQDTEAFF. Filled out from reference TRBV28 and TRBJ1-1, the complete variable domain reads DVKVTQSSRYLVKRTGEKVFLECVQDMDHENMFWYRQDPGLGLRLIYFSYDVKMKEKGDIPEGYSVSREKKERFSLILESASTNQTSMYLCASSSPGQDTEAFFGQGTRLTVV.

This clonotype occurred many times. As DNA, the CDR3 is TGTGCCAGCACCTCAACCGGGAGTGCCACCGGGGAGCTGTTTTTT. Translating it yields CASTSTGSATGELFF. The V call is TRBV7-2, the J call TRBJ2-2, with D possibly TRBD2 on 6 matching bases. Per the germline V gene, CDR1 is SGHTA and CDR2 is FQGNSA. Trimming pared 7 bases from V and 4 bases from J, leaving 16 bases between. This CDR3 comprises 15 residues.

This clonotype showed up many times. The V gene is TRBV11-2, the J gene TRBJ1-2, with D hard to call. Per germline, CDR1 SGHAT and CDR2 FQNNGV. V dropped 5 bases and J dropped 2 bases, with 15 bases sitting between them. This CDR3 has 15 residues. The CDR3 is CASSPTRDLNYGYTF. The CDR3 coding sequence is TGTGCCAGCAGCCCCACTCGGGATTTGAACTATGGCTACACCTTC.

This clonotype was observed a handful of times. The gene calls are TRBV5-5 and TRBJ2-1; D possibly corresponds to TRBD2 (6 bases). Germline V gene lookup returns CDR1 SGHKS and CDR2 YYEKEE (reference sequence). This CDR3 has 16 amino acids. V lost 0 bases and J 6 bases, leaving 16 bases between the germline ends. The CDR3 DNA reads TGTGCCAGCAGCTTGGGCGGGGCTAGCAGGGTCAATGAGCAGTTCTTC. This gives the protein CASSLGGASRVNEQFF.

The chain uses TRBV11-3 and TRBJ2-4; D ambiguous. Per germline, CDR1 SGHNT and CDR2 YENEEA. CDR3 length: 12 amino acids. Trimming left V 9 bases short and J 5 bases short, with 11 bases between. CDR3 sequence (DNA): TGTGCCAGGGGCCCTCCCGAAAACATTCAGTACTTC. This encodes CARGPPENIQYF.

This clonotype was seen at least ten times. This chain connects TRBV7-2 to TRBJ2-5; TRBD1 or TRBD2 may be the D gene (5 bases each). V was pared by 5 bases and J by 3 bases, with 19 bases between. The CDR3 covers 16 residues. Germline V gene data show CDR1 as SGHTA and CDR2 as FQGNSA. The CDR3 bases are TGTGCCAGCAGCCCTTTTTGGTATAGGGACGAAGAGACCCAGTACTTC. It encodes CASSPFWYRDEETQYF.

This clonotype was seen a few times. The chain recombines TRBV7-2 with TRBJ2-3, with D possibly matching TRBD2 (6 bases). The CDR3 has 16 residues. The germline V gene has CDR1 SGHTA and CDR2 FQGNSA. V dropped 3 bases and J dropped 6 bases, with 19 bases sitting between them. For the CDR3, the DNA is TGTGCCAGCAGCTTTCGGGGGACCCGATCAGGGGATACGCAGTATTTT. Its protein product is CASSFRGTRSGDTQYF.

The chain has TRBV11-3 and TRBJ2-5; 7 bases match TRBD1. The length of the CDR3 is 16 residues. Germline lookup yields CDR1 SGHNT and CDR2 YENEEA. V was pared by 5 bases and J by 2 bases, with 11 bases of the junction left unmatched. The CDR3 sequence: CASSQGQAGSQETQYF. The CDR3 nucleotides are TGTGCCAGCAGCCAAGGACAGGCTGGGTCTCAAGAGACCCAGTACTTC.

The CDR3 nucleotides read TGCAGCTTGATGAGACAGGGGAGTGGGACTGAAGCTTTCTTT. It codes for CSLMRQGSGTEAFF. The chain carries TRBV29-1 and TRBJ1-1; 8 nucleotides agree with TRBD1. Germline loops: CDR1 SQVTM, CDR2 ANQGSEA. The V gene end was trimmed by 8 bases and the J gene end by 5 bases; junction bases not matched to a gene: 13. This CDR3 region has 14 residues.

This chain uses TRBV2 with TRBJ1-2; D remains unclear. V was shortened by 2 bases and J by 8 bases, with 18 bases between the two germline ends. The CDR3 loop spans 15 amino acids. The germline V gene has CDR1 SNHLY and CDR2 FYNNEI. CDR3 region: CASSETQPSLRGYTF. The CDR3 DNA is TGTGCCAGCAGTGAAACCCAGCCAAGCCTCAGGGGCTACACCTTC.

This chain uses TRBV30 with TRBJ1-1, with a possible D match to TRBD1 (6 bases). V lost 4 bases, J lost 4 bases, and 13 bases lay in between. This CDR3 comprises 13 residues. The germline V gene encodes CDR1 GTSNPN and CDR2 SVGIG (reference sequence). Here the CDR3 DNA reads TGTGCCTGGATGGGCAGGGGTGGCACTGAAGCTTTCTTT. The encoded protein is CAWMGRGGTEAFF.

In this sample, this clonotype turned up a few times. CDR3 nucleotide sequence: TGTGCCAGCAGTCCCGGGACATACTCCTACGAGCAGTACTTC. It translates to CASSPGTYSYEQYF. The chain recombines TRBV14 with TRBJ2-7, with D perhaps matching TRBD1 (6 bases). The CDR3 extends over 14 amino acids. Deletions cut 6 bases from V and 0 bases from J, with 12 bases between. Germline V gene lookup returns CDR1 SGHDN and CDR2 FVKESK.

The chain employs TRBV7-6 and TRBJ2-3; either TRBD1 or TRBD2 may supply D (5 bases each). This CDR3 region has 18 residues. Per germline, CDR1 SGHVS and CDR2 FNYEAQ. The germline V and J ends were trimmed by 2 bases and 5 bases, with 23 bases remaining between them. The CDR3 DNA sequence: TGTGCCAGCAGCTTAAGAGGGCCTGGCACCCTCAGGGAAGATACGCAGTATTTT. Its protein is CASSLRGPGTLREDTQYF.

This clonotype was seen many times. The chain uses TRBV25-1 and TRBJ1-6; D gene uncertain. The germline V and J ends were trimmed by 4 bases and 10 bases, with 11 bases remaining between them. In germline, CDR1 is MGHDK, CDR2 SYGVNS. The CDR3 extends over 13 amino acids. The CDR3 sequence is CASSVDEGSPLHF. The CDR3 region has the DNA TGTGCCAGCAGTGTCGATGAGGGATCACCCCTCCACTTT. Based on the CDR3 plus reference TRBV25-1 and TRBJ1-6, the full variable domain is EADIYQTPRYLVIGTGKKITLECSQTMGHDKMYWYQQDPGMELHLIHYSYGVNSTEKGDLSSESTVSRIRTEHFPLTLESARPSHTSQYLCASSVDEGSPLHFGNGTRLTVT.

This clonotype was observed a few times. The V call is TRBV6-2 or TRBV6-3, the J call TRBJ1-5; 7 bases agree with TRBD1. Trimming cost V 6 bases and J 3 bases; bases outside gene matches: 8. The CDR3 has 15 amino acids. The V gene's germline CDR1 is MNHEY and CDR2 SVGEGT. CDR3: CASSLSGTVNQPQHF. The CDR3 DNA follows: TGTGCCAGCAGCCTATCCGGGACAGTCAATCAGCCCCAGCATTTT.

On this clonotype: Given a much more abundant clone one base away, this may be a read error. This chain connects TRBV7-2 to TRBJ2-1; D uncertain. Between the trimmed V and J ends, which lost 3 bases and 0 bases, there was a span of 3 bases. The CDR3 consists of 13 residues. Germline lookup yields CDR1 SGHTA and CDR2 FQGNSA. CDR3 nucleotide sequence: TGTGCCAGCAGCTTCAACTCCTACAATGAGCAGTTCTTC. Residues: CASSFNSYNEQFF.

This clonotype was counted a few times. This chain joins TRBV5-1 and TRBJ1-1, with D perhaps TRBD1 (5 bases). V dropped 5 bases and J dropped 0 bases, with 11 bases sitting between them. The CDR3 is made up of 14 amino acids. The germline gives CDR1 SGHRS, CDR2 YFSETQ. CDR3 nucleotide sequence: TGCGCCAGCAGAAAGACAGAGATGAACACTGAAGCTTTCTTT. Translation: CASRKTEMNTEAFF.

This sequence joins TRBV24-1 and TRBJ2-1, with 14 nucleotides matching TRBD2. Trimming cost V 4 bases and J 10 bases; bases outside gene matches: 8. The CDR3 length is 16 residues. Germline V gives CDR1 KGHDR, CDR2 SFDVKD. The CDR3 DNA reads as TGTGCCACCAGTGAACTACCGGGACTAGCGGGAGACGAGCAGTTCTTC. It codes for CATSELPGLAGDEQFF.

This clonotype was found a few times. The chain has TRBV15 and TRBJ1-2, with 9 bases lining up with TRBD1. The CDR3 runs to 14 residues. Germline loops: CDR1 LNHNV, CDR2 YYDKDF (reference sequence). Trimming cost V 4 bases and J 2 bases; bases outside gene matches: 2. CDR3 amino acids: CATSNRGPNYGYTF. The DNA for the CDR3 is TGTGCCACCAGCAACAGGGGGCCAAACTATGGCTACACCTTC. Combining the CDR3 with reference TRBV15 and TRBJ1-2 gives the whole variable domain DAMVIQNPRYQVTQFGKPVTLSCSQTLNHNVMYWYQQKSSQAPKLLFHYYDKDFNNEADTPDNFQSRRPNTSFCFLDIRSPGLGDTAMYLCATSNRGPNYGYTFGSGTRLTVV.

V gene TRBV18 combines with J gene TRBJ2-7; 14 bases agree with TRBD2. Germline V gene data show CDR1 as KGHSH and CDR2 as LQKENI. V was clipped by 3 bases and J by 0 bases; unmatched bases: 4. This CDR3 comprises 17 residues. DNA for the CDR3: TGTGCCAGCTCACCGCGACTAGCGGGAGGGCCCTCCTACGAGCAGTACTTC. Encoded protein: CASSPRLAGGPSYEQYF.

The DNA for the CDR3 is TGTGCCAGCAGACGACAGGAGAACACTGAAGCTTTCTTT. Translating it yields CASRRQENTEAFF. The chain uses TRBV7-3 and TRBJ1-1; tentatively, D is TRBD1 (6 bases). The CDR3 contains 13 residues. From germline, CDR1 is SGHTA and CDR2 FQGTGA. Trimming took off 6 bases at V and 1 base at J, with 9 bases between the two ends.

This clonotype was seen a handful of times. The CDR3, as DNA: TGTGCCAGTACTTCGAAGGCAGCTAACTATGGCTACACCTTC. It yields the protein CASTSKAANYGYTF. The V and J genes are TRBV19 and TRBJ1-2; D remains ambiguous. Germline V gene lookup returns CDR1 LNHDA and CDR2 SQIVND (reference sequence). V was cut by 7 bases and J by 0 bases, with 12 bases left in between. The CDR3 consists of 14 residues.

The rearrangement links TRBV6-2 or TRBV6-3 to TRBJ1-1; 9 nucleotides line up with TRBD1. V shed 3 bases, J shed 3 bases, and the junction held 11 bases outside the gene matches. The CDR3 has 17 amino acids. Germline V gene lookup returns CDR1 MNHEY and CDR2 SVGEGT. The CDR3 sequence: CASSYLDRGVVHTEAFF. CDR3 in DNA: TGTGCCAGCAGTTATTTGGACAGGGGTGTTGTCCACACTGAAGCTTTCTTT.

The CDR3 DNA sequence: TGCGCCAGCAGCCTCGACAGGGGTGGAGATACGCAGTATTTT. As protein: CASSLDRGGDTQYF. The gene calls are TRBV5-1 and TRBJ2-3, with 8 bases identical to TRBD1. After removal of 4 bases from V and 5 bases from J, the junction contained 6 bases not matched to a gene. CDR1 and CDR2 from the germline V gene are SGHRS and YFSETQ. The CDR3 has 14 amino acids.